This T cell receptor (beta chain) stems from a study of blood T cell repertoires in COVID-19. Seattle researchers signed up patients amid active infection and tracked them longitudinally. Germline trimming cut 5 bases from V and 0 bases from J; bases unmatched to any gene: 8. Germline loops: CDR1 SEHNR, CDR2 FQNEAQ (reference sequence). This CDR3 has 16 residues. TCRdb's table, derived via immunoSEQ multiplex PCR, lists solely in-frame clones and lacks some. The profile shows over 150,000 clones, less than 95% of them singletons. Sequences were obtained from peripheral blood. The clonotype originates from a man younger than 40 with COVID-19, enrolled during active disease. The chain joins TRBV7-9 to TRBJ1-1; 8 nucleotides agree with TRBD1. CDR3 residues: CASSPRQGTMNTEAFF. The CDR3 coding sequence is TGTGCCAGCAGCCCGCGACAGGGGACTATGAACACTGAAGCTTTCTTT.